This TCR beta chain was captured in a study of cytomegalovirus exposure and HLA in healthy donors. The CDR3 spans 12 residues. Germline-derived CDR1 and CDR2 are SGHNT and YENEEA. V was pared by 8 bases and J by 1 base, with 9 bases between. The study ran its PCR with 60 Vbeta and 13 Jbeta primers. This table comes from immunoSEQ multiplex PCR, and its TCRdb copy is limited to in-frame clones, with some not included. The sample gives over 150,000 clones, 70% to 80% of which show up once; 4% is in the top ten. The sequencing sample was made of PBMCs. The chain recombines TRBV11-3 with TRBJ2-7; tentatively, D is TRBD1 (6 bases). The source is a woman in her forties in good health and CMV-seronegative. CDR3 residues: CASGGRSYEQYF. CDR3 bases: TGTGCCAGCGGGGGCAGATCCTACGAGCAGTACTTC. Together with reference TRBV11-3 and TRBJ2-7, the CDR3 gives the full variable domain: EAGVVQSPRYKIIEKKQPVAFWCNPISGHNTLYWYLQNLGQGPELLIRYENEEAVDDSQLPKDRFSAERLKGVDSTLKIQPAELGDSAVYLCASGGRSYEQYFGPGTRLTVT.